This T cell receptor (beta chain) was profiled in a study of human T cells and chemical hapten exposure (dated by TCRdb to about 2021). Background on the whole study: For sensitization, 2% DPC in acetone was applied to an approximately 2 cm by approximately 2 cm area of upper inner arm skin. Weekly therapeutic DPC doses were additionally applied to the scalp of patients throughout the roughly 23-week study period. Patch testing on the upper back used Finn chambers containing 0.01% DPC, with scoring done after 6 days according to International Contact Dermatitis Research Group standards. Most of the patients in the cohort were female, and the cohort covered alopecia areata with under or over 50% scalp involvement, alopecia totalis and alopecia universalis. Libraries were pooled for sequencing, and variation in per-sample TCR yields was attributed mainly to small differences in library volumes within the pool. The study tracked peripheral blood TCR repertoire changes in vivo during primary and secondary sensitization to the hapten diphenylcyclopropenone (DPC) in alopecia patients. Blood samples were taken from patients before sensitization (week 0) and then at 2, 6 and about 24 weeks after DPC sensitization. Roughly 30 alopecia patients provided blood for TCR sequencing at one to four time points (pre-sensitization, 2, 6 and 24 weeks). The full study reports these points: DPC sensitization did not change how many TCRs were above 1 in 1000 frequency, and no evidence was found of alterations in global repertoire structure. The number of PT1 expanded TCRs positively correlated with patch test score, significant at thresholds 8, 16 and 32 but not 4. Expanded TCRs formed significantly more large CDR3 similarity clusters than pre-sensitization or healthy control sets, consistent with antigen-driven responses. Because every patient had alopecia, a presumed autoimmune disease, the patients' immune response might differ from that of healthy individuals. After repeated subsampling, the strength of the expansion versus patch-test correlation and the threshold at which it became significant changed.

This clonotype has just one count. Its target antigen remains unknown. Base qualities are not provided; no much larger clone lies one nucleotide away. The library was made by RACE. The sequencer listed for this sample is NextSeq 500. During library preparation, unique molecular identifiers were attached to individual cDNA molecules so that TCRs could be counted in a quantitative, reproducible way. Each blood RNA sample was used to sequence both TCR alpha and TCR beta chains. The study's processing was this. Samples had a median of about 90,000 TCRs, with a range from roughly 23,224 to 700,000. V, J and CDR3 annotation of the TCR reads was carried out using the Decombinator software suite. Every sample was subsampled to the same number of TCRs (28,000) for the PS versus PT1 abundance plots. TCRs were defined as expanded if absent before sensitization and observed at least eight times at the 2-week time point. TCRdb reprocessing: public reads trimmed at Q25 with fastp, clones called with MiXCR, in-frame beta chains kept. Rows with one shared CDR3 protein collapse into an entry with the most common genes and DNA. V and J calls and clone size were set by TCRdb, not the authors. The sample yields 85,000 to 100,000 distinct CDR3 sequences; 25% to 35% were counted once. The top ten clones comprise 9% to 12% of the sample.

From cysteine to phenylalanine, the CDR3 is 16 amino acids long. Here the CDR3 DNA is all that survives: 48 bases in frame from base 1. V drops 6 bases and J drops 6 bases, leaving 20 bases in between. The germline V gene sets CDR1 to MNHNS and CDR2 to SASEGT. In the paper's terms, the time point label means: patch test 3, about 24 weeks after DPC sensitization. Per the publication, the treatment or condition label means: therapeutic diphenylcyclopropenone sensitization with weekly scalp DPC. At every patch-test visit, the blood draw took place before the patch test was put on. Patients were considered eligible if aged 18 to 70, diagnosed with alopecia and deemed suitable for DPC therapy, and patients were excluded if pregnant. Total RNA was extracted from unfractionated whole blood collected in Tempus Blood RNA tubes.

The chain joins TRBV6-1 to TRBJ2-2; the D gene cannot be named for sure. The sequences come from whole blood, collected in connection with sensitization to the hapten diphenylcyclopropenone (DPC). The origin of this receptor is a middle-aged man with alopecia areata. Some clones in this sample may be carry-over from other donors' samples. The DNA sequence is as follows: TGTGCCAGCAGCAGACGGCACCCACAAAGCGCCGGGGAGCTGTTTTTT. The resulting protein is CASSRRHPQSAGELFF.